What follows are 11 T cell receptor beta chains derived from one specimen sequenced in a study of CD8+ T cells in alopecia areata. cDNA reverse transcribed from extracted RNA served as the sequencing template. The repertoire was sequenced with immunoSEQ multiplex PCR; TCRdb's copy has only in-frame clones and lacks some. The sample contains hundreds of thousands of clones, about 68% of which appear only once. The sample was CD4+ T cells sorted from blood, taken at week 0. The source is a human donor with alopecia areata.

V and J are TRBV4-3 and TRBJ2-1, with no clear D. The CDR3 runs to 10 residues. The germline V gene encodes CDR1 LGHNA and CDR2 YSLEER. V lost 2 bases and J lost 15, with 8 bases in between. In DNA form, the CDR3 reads TGCGCCAGCAGCCAACGGCTCGGGTTCTTC. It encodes CASSQRLGFF.

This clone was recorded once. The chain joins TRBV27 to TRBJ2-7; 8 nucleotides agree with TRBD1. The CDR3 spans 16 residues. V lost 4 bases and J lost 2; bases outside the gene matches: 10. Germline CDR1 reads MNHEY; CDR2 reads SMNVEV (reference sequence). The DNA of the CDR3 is TGTGCCAGCAGTTCTTATCTCGGGACAGGCACCTACGAGCAGTACTTC. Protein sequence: CASSSYLGTGTYEQYF.

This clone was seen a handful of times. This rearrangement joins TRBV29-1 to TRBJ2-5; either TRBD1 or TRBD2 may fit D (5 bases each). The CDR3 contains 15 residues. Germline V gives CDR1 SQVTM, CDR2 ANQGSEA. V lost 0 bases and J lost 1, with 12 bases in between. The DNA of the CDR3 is TGCAGCGTTGAAGATAGGGGAGTACCCCAAGAGACCCAGTACTTC. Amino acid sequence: CSVEDRGVPQETQYF.

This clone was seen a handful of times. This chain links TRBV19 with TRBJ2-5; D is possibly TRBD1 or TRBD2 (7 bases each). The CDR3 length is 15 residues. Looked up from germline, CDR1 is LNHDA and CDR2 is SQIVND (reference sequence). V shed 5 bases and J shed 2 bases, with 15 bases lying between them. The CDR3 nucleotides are TGTGCCAGTAGTGTCGCAGGGGGGGCACAAGAGACCCAGTACTTC. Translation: CASSVAGGAQETQYF.

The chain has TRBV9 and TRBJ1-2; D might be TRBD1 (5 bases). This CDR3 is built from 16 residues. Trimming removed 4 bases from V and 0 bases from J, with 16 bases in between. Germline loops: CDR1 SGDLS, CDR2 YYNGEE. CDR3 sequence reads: CASSTPLGQANYGYTF. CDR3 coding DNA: TGTGCCAGCAGCACCCCTTTGGGGCAAGCTAACTATGGCTACACCTTC.

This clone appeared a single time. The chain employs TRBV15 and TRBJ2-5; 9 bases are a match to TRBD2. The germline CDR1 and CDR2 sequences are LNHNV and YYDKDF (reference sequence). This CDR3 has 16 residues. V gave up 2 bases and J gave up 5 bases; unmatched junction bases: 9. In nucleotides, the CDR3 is TGTGCCACCAGCAGAAGTATAGCGGGGGCCATGGAGACCCAGTACTTC. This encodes CATSRSIAGAMETQYF.

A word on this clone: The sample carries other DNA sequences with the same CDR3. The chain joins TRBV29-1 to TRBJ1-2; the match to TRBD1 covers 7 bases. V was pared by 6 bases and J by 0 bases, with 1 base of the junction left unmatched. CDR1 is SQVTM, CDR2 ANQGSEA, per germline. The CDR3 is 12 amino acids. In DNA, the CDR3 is TGCAGCGTGACAGGGACTAACTATGGCTACACCTTC. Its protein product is CSVTGTNYGYTF. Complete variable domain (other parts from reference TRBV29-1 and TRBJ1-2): SAVISQKPSRDICQRGTSLTIQCQVDSQVTMMFWYRQQPGQSLTLIATANQGSEATYESGFVIDKFPISRPNLTFSTLTVSNMSPEDSSIYLCSVTGTNYGYTFGSGTRLTVV.

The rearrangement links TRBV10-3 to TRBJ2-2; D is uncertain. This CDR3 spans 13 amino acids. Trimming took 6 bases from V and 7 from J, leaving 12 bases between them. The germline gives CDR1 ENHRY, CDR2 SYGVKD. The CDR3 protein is CAISNQGGGELFF. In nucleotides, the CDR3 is TGTGCCATCAGCAACCAAGGTGGCGGGGAGCTGTTTTTT.

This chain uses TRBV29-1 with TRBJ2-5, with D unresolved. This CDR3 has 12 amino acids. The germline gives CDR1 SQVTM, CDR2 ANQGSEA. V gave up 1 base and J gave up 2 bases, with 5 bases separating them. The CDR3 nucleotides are TGCAGCGTTGAAGGCGGACAAGAGACCCAGTACTTC. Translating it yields CSVEGGQETQYF.

CDR3 bases: TGTGCCAGCAGCTTACAGCGGGGGGGCCAAGAGACCCAGTACTTC. It specifies CASSLQRGGQETQYF. This sequence joins TRBV7-3 and TRBJ2-5, with 10 nucleotides matching TRBD2. There are 15 residues in the CDR3. Germline CDR1 reads SGHTA; CDR2 reads FQGTGA. Trimming removed 2 bases from V and 1 base from J; junction bases left unmatched: 1.

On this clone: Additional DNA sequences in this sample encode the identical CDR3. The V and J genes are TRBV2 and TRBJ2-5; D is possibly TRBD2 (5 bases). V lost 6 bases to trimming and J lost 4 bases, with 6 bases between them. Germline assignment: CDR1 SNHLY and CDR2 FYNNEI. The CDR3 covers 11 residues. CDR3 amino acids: CASRLGETQYF. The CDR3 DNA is TGTGCCAGCAGACTAGGAGAGACCCAGTACTTC.